Below are 26 T cell receptor beta chains sequenced from a single sample in a study of beta chain features in type 1 diabetes. Study-wide results and limits: Type 1 diabetes patients had TCRB CDR3s that were shorter (moderately but significantly so) in all four CD4+ subsets.

Expressed TCRB transcripts got sequenced, as all isolated RNA was reverse transcribed. Clones were read by immunoSEQ multiplex PCR, and TCRdb kept only the in-frame ones, dropping some. The table has around 360,000 clones, roughly 13% seen once; the top ten hold roughly 0.0097%. The antigens of these receptors remain unknown. What was sequenced was naive CD4+ T cells from blood. The receptors were sampled from a young woman with type 1 diabetes.

This clone appeared a few times. V gene TRBV5-1 combines with J gene TRBJ1-1; possible D gene TRBD1, 5 bases. Trimming shortened V by 6 bases and J by 0 bases, and 9 bases separated the two germline ends. The CDR3 extends over 13 amino acids. Germline V gives CDR1 SGHRS, CDR2 YFSETQ. The CDR3 sequence: CASMDTLNTEAFF. The DNA of the CDR3 is TGCGCCAGCATGGACACTCTGAACACTGAAGCTTTCTTT.

The genes are TRBV7-3 and TRBJ2-1; 9 positions agree with TRBD2. The CDR3 is made up of 15 amino acids. With V trimmed by 5 bases and J by 12 bases, 14 bases remained unmatched. Germline loops: CDR1 SGHTA, CDR2 FQGTGA. CDR3 in amino acids: CASSTDPSGVGRQFF. The CDR3 DNA reads TGTGCCAGCAGCACAGATCCTAGCGGGGTGGGGAGGCAGTTCTTC. The whole variable domain, filled in from reference TRBV7-3 and TRBJ2-1, reads GAGVSQTPSNKVTEKGKYVELRCDPISGHTALYWYRQSLGQGPEFLIYFQGTGAADDSGLPNDRFFAVRPEGSVSTLKIQRTERGDSAVYLCASSTDPSGVGRQFFGPGTRLTVL.

This clone came up a few times. The CDR3 region has the DNA TGCAGCGTTGCATCCGGGTGGGGCTACACCTTC. It specifies CSVASGWGYTF. V is TRBV29-1 and J is TRBJ1-2, with D hard to call. From germline, CDR1 is SQVTM and CDR2 ANQGSEA. The CDR3 runs 11 residues. V was clipped by 4 bases and J by 8 bases, with 11 bases between them.

This clone has only a few counts. CDR3 amino acids: CASSVGGGPRDTQYF. DNA of the CDR3: TGTGCCAGCAGCGTCGGGGGGGGGCCTAGAGATACGCAGTATTTT. V usage is TRBV9 and J usage is TRBJ2-3; TRBD2 agrees at 8 bases. CDR3 size: 15 residues. Trimming at V came to 2 bases and at J to 5 bases, leaving 7 bases not matched to a gene. Per the germline V gene, CDR1 is SGDLS and CDR2 is YYNGEE.

This clone was observed a handful of times. The chain employs TRBV10-3 and TRBJ2-1; 11 bases line up with TRBD2. CDR1 is ENHRY, CDR2 SYGVKD, per germline. J gave up 4 bases and V 4 bases, and 3 bases lay outside the gene matches. The CDR3 has 15 amino acids. CDR3 amino acids: CAISGASGRYNEQFF. The CDR3 DNA is TGTGCCATCAGTGGGGCTAGCGGGAGGTACAATGAGCAGTTCTTC.

This clone was recorded a few times. This chain connects TRBV11-3 to TRBJ2-7, with D possibly being TRBD2 (6 bases). This CDR3 comprises 14 residues. Germline loops: CDR1 SGHNT, CDR2 YENEEA. Between the trimmed V and J ends, which lost 8 bases and 0 bases, there was a span of 14 bases. The CDR3 nucleotides read TGTGCCAGCGCAGGGACTCGCAGCTCCTACGAGCAGTACTTC. The encoded protein is CASAGTRSSYEQYF.

The gene calls are TRBV7-9 and TRBJ2-5; a possible D gene is TRBD1 (7 bases). Trimming took off 3 bases at V and 5 bases at J, with 16 bases between the two ends. The CDR3 totals 15 residues. CDR1 is SEHNR, CDR2 FQNEAQ, per germline (reference sequence). CDR3 sequence: CASSLRDSTGETQYF. CDR3 nucleotide sequence: TGTGCCAGCAGCTTGCGGGACAGCACGGGGGAGACCCAGTACTTC.

There are a few counts of this clone. V and J are TRBV4-1 and TRBJ1-2; 9 bases match TRBD1. The trim removed 4 bases at V and 7 bases at J, leaving 13 bases unmatched. The CDR3 is made up of 16 amino acids. Germline CDR1 MGHRA, CDR2 YSYEKL. For the CDR3, the DNA is TGCGCCAGCAGCCTCGGTGAAGGACAGGGGTTATCTGGCTACACCTTC. Translating it yields CASSLGEGQGLSGYTF.

This clone was seen only a few times. The chain employs TRBV4-3 and TRBJ2-2; maybe TRBD1 (5 bases). This CDR3 is 14 amino acids long. In germline, CDR1 is LGHNA, CDR2 YSLEER. Trimming removed 3 bases from V and 5 bases from J, with 10 bases in between. The CDR3 sequence is CASSQTAGTGELFF. CDR3 DNA: TGCGCCAGCAGCCAGACTGCAGGGACCGGGGAGCTGTTTTTT.

This clone was counted a few times. The rearrangement uses TRBV9 and TRBJ1-5; maybe TRBD1 (5 bases). Germline-derived CDR1 and CDR2 are SGDLS and YYNGEE. Trimming left V 0 bases short and J 0 bases short, with 7 bases between. The CDR3 has 15 residues. The CDR3 DNA follows: TGTGCCAGCAGCGTAGGACAGAATAGCAATCAGCCCCAGCATTTT. Protein sequence: CASSVGQNSNQPQHF.

The V gene is TRBV20-1, the J gene TRBJ1-2, with D possibly TRBD1 on 5 matching bases. Germline V gives CDR1 DFQATT, CDR2 SNEGSKA (reference sequence). There are 11 residues in the CDR3. V gave up 8 bases and J gave up 3 bases, with 10 bases separating them. The CDR3 bases are TGCAGTCTCGACAGAGACTATGGCTACACCTTC. It is translated as CSLDRDYGYTF.

This clone has only a few counts. The gene calls are TRBV7-9 and TRBJ1-2; 8 bases fit TRBD1. The V and J ends lost 6 bases and 8 bases, in that order; junction bases with no gene match: 14. Germline CDR1 reads SEHNR; CDR2 reads FQNEAQ (reference sequence). The CDR3 runs to 15 residues. CDR3 region: CASRPPPLDRGGYTF. The CDR3 DNA reads as TGTGCCAGCAGGCCACCACCCCTAGACAGGGGCGGCTACACCTTC.

This clone was counted between two and nine times. CDR3 nucleotides: TGTGCCAGCAGCGCCCAGGGACAACTACTCTCTGGAAACACCATATATTTT. The encoded protein is CASSAQGQLLSGNTIYF. This chain uses TRBV9 with TRBJ1-3; D perhaps matches TRBD1 (6 bases). The CDR3 has 17 residues. CDR1 is SGDLS, CDR2 YYNGEE, per germline. Trimming removed 3 bases at V and 0 bases at J, with 16 bases between.

This chain joins TRBV4-1 and TRBJ1-1; D remains unclear. Germline CDR1 is MGHRA and CDR2 is YSYEKL. The CDR3 is 15 residues long. V was cut by 4 bases and J by 5 bases, with 17 bases left in between. CDR3 amino acids: CASSPGEGLRTEAFF. CDR3 sequence (DNA): TGCGCCAGCAGCCCCGGTGAGGGCTTGAGGACTGAAGCTTTCTTT.

This clone came up a few times. One end of the junction varies from germline; a read error may be responsible. V gene TRBV4-3 combines with J gene TRBJ2-3; 8 bases map to TRBD2. The CDR3 contains 13 residues. CDR1 and CDR2 (germline): LGHNA, YSLEER. CDR3 bases: TGCGCCAGCAGCCCGGAGGCGGCGGGGGGCCCACGTTTT. Protein: CASSPEAAGGPRF.

CDR3 in amino acids: CAWIRGNEQYF. In DNA form, the CDR3 reads TGTGCCTGGATAAGGGGAAACGAGCAGTACTTC. The V gene is TRBV30, the J gene TRBJ2-7; tentative D call: TRBD1 (5 bases). Germline values: CDR1 GTSNPN, CDR2 SVGIG (reference sequence). The CDR3 contains 11 residues. The V end was cut by 4 bases, the J end by 5 bases, with 9 bases between.

The CDR3 here is CASSPRTGENIQYF. The DNA for the CDR3 is TGTGCCAGCAGCCCCAGGACAGGGGAAAACATTCAGTACTTC. The chain recombines TRBV7-2 with TRBJ2-4; TRBD1 matches 9 bases. This CDR3 spans 14 amino acids. CDR1 is SGHTA and CDR2 is FQGNSA in the germline V gene. Trimming took 5 bases from V and 5 from J; bases not matched to a gene: 4.

This chain connects TRBV1 to TRBJ2-7; TRBD2, as called in the table, went unchecked against the DNA. TRBV1 is assigned pseudogene status. The CDR3 consists of 16 residues. CDR3 sequence: CTSSQEGLAGSYEQYF. CDR3 nucleotides: TGCACCAGCAGCCAAGAGGGGTTAGCGGGGTCCTACGAGCAGTACTTC.

CDR3 protein: CASSQAVGRRANTGELFF. The CDR3 coding sequence is TGCGCCAGCAGCCAAGCGGTTGGCAGGCGAGCGAACACCGGGGAGCTGTTTTTT. V usage is TRBV4-1 and J usage is TRBJ2-2; D is unresolved. Trimming removed 1 base from V and 0 bases from J, with 15 bases in between. CDR3 size: 18 residues. Germline V gene data show CDR1 as MGHRA and CDR2 as YSYEKL.

This clone has just a few counts. The rearrangement joins TRBV20-1 to TRBJ2-5, with D unresolved. Trimming removed 6 bases at V and 7 bases at J, with 12 bases between. The CDR3 consists of 11 residues. CDR1 and CDR2 from the germline V gene are DFQATT and SNEGSKA (reference sequence). CDR3 loop: CSAVPPGTQYF. In nucleotides, the CDR3 is TGCAGTGCAGTACCCCCGGGGACCCAGTACTTC.

This clone has more than one count but fewer than ten. The chain's CDR3 is CSGQQSGMGEKLFF. CDR3 coding DNA: TGCAGCGGTCAGCAATCGGGGATGGGTGAAAAACTGTTTTTT. The chain joins TRBV29-1 to TRBJ1-4; the D is unclear. Germline values: CDR1 SQVTM, CDR2 ANQGSEA. Trimming pared 7 bases from V and 7 bases from J, leaving 19 bases between. The CDR3 has 14 amino acids.

The V and J genes are TRBV9 and TRBJ2-2, with 11 bases aligning to TRBD2. In germline, CDR1 is SGDLS, CDR2 YYNGEE. This CDR3 region has 20 residues. V was pared by 3 bases and J by 7 bases, with 20 bases of the junction left unmatched. The CDR3 region has the DNA TGTGCCAGCAGCGGAGGAGTGGGGCTAGCGGGAGGCGGTCGGGTCGGGGAGCTGTTTTTT. It translates to CASSGGVGLAGGGRVGELFF.

The J gene is TRBJ1-4, the V gene TRBV27; D remains ambiguous. Deletions cut 7 bases from V and 0 bases from J, with 9 bases between. The CDR3 spans 14 residues. Germline CDR1 is MNHEY and CDR2 is SMNVEV (reference sequence). CDR3 protein: CASKGGATNEKLFF. The CDR3 nucleotides are TGTGCCAGCAAAGGCGGTGCAACTAATGAAAAACTGTTTTTT.

The chain has TRBV4-3 and TRBJ1-5; a possible D gene is TRBD1 (5 bases). The CDR3 totals 15 residues. Trimming pared 0 bases from V and 3 bases from J, leaving 9 bases between. Per germline, CDR1 LGHNA and CDR2 YSLEER. CDR3 residues: CASSQDPGYNQPQHF. The CDR3, as DNA: TGCGCCAGCAGCCAAGATCCAGGGTACAATCAGCCCCAGCATTTT.

The chain combines TRBV19 with TRBJ2-2; maybe TRBD2 (6 bases). The CDR3 totals 15 residues. The V gene lost 5 bases and the J gene lost 4 bases, with 14 bases spanning the gap. CDR1 and CDR2 (germline): LNHDA, SQIVND (reference sequence). The CDR3 DNA sequence: TGTGCCAGTAGTTTGGCTAGCGCGGGCACCGGGGAGCTGTTTTTT. It specifies CASSLASAGTGELFF.

The rearrangement uses TRBV7-9 and TRBJ1-2; D call uncertain. The CDR3 length is 14 residues. V lost 8 bases, J lost 4 bases, and 17 bases lay in between. The germline CDR1 and CDR2 sequences are SEHNR and FQNEAQ (reference sequence). CDR3 in amino acids: CASVAGGSLYGYTF. CDR3 in DNA: TGTGCCAGCGTTGCGGGAGGTTCCCTCTATGGCTACACCTTC. Using reference TRBV7-9 and TRBJ1-2 for the parts outside the CDR3, the full variable domain is DTGVSQNPRHKITKRGQNVTFRCDPISEHNRLYWYRQTLGQGPEFLTYFQNEAQLEKSRLLSDRFSAERPKGSFSTLEIQRTEQGDSAMYLCASVAGGSLYGYTFGSGTRLTVV.